This T cell receptor (beta chain) was observed in a study of OX40 agonist ivuxolimab in advanced cancers. TCRdb's table, derived via immunoSEQ multiplex PCR, lists solely in-frame clones and lacks some. The data contain about 80,000 clones, roughly 85% of them singletons. The table lists this clone with a few counts. The CDR3 extends over 14 amino acids. Trimming pared 1 base from V and 1 base from J, leaving 7 bases between. CDR1 and CDR2 from the germline V gene are SGHNT and YYREEE (reference sequence). The material sequenced was CD4+ or CD8+ T cells sorted from blood, taken in a trial of the OX40 agonist ivuxolimab. The chain combines TRBV5-4 with TRBJ2-3; weak D call: TRBD2 (5 bases). The TCR comes from an adult with an advanced solid tumor such as melanoma, head and neck, liver or kidney cancer. The CDR3 reads CASSLRAGTDTQYF. The DNA for the CDR3 is TGTGCCAGCAGCTTGCGAGCGGGCACAGATACGCAGTATTTT.